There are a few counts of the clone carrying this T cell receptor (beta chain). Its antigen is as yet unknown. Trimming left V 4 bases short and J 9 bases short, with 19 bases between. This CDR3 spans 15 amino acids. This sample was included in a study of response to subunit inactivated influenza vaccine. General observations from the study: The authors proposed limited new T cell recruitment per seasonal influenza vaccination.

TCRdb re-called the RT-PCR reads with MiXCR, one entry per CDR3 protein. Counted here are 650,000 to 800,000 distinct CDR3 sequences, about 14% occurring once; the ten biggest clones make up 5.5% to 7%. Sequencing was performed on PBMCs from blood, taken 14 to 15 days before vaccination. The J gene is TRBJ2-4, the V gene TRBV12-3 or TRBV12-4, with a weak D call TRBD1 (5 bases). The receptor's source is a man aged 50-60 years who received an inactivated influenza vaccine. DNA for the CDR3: TGTGCCAGCAGTTATGCCGCCGGACAAATGGGCATTCAGTACTTC. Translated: CASSYAAGQMGIQYF.